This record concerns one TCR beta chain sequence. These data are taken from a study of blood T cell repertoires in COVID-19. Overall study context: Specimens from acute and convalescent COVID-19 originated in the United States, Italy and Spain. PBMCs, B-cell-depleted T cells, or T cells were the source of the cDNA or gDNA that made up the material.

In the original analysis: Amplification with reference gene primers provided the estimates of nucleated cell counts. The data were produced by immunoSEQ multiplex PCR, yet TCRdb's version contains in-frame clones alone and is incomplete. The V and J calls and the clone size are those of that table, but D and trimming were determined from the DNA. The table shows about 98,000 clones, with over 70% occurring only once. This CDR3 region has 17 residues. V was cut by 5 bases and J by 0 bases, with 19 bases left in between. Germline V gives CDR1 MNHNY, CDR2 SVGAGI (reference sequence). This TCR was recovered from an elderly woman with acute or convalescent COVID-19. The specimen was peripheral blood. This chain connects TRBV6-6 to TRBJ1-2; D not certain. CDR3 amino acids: CASSRGYRRTANYGYTF. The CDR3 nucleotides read TGTGCCAGCAGTCGAGGATACCGGCGTACAGCTAACTATGGCTACACCTTC.